Following are 5 T cell receptor beta chains from one sample sequenced in a study of blood T cell repertoires in COVID-19. Some clones are missing from TCRdb's copy, which holds only in-frame ones; the method was immunoSEQ multiplex PCR. The data contain about 250,000 clones, about 84% of them singletons. The sample taken for sequencing was peripheral blood. The receptors shown here come from a woman aged 80 or over with COVID-19, enrolled during active disease.

CDR3 in DNA: TGTGCCAGCGGCGGCTACCAAGAGACCCAGTACTTC. Protein sequence: CASGGYQETQYF. The V gene is TRBV3-1 (or the pseudogene TRBV3-2), the J gene TRBJ2-5, with no clear D. The germline gives CDR1 LGHDT, CDR2 YNNKEL (reference sequence). V lost 8 bases to trimming and J lost 0 bases, with 7 bases between them. This CDR3 comprises 12 residues.

The CDR3 protein is CASSPSPGQTFQETQYF. The CDR3 coding sequence is TGTGCCAGCAGTCCGAGTCCGGGACAGACCTTTCAAGAGACCCAGTACTTC. The V call is TRBV6-6, the J call TRBJ2-5; 7 positions match TRBD1. The CDR3 covers 17 residues. Germline lookup yields CDR1 MNHNY and CDR2 SVGAGI (reference sequence). V trimming: 5 bases; J trimming: 2 bases; junction bases outside the gene matches: 14.

The chain uses TRBV5-8 and TRBJ1-4; 11 bases agree with TRBD1. Germline V gene data show CDR1 as SGHTS and CDR2 as YDEGEE. V gave up 4 bases and J gave up 7 bases; unmatched junction bases: 12. The length of the CDR3 is 17 residues. The CDR3 sequence: CASSAGQGAGSREKLFF. The DNA for the CDR3 is TGTGCCAGCAGCGCAGGACAGGGGGCAGGCTCGCGTGAAAAACTGTTTTTT. Full variable domain (missing parts from reference TRBV5-8 and TRBJ1-4): EAGVTQSPTHLIKTRGQQATLRCSPISGHTSVYWYQQALGLGLQFLLWYDEGEERNRGNFPPRFSGRQFPNYSSELNVNALELEDSALYLCASSAGQGAGSREKLFFGSGTQLSVL.

The J gene is TRBJ1-5, the V gene TRBV28; D remains ambiguous. The germline CDR1 and CDR2 sequences are MDHEN and SYDVKM. The CDR3 contains 16 residues. V dropped 1 base and J dropped 1 base, with 11 bases sitting between them. CDR3 region: CASSLLLRLSNQPQHF. DNA of the CDR3: TGTGCCAGCAGTTTATTGCTCAGGCTGAGCAATCAGCCCCAGCATTTT. Using reference TRBV28 and TRBJ1-5 for the parts outside the CDR3, the full variable domain is DVKVTQSSRYLVKRTGEKVFLECVQDMDHENMFWYRQDPGLGLRLIYFSYDVKMKEKGDIPEGYSVSREKKERFSLILESASTNQTSMYLCASSLLLRLSNQPQHFGDGTRLSIL.

This rearrangement joins TRBV7-9 to TRBJ1-4; D remains unclear. Trimming removed 4 bases from V and 1 base from J, with 10 bases in between. Germline CDR1 and CDR2: SEHNR and FQNEAQ (reference sequence). The CDR3 spans 15 residues. The CDR3 protein is CASSSPAGTNEKLFF. CDR3 nucleotide sequence: TGTGCCAGCAGCTCCCCCGCCGGAACTAATGAAAAACTGTTTTTT. Full variable domain (rest looked up from reference TRBV7-9 and TRBJ1-4): DTGVSQNPRHKITKRGQNVTFRCDPISEHNRLYWYRQTLGQGPEFLTYFQNEAQLEKSRLLSDRFSAERPKGSFSTLEIQRTEQGDSAMYLCASSSPAGTNEKLFFGSGTQLSVL.